The rows below give T cell receptor beta chains drawn from one sample of a study of T cell repertoires in cytomegalovirus infection. TCRdb redid the calling of the reads with MiXCR, one entry per CDR3 protein. The table shows around 530,000 distinct CDR3 sequences, with about 15% occurring only once. The specimen sequenced was CD8+ T cells from PBMCs. All receptors derive from a human donor in good health (CMV status not recorded). Some clones in this sample may be carry-over from other donors' samples. The CDR3 runs from the conserved cysteine through the conserved F or W. A D gene is named only where the DNA matches it firmly. Clone size is stated in some rows and not others, as once, few, many or a class when expanded.

TGTGCCAGCAGTAGGGACAGCTTCTACAATGAGCAGTTCTTC | CASSRDSFYNEQFF | . | TRBJ2-1 | TRBD1 | TRBV27
TGTGCCAGCAGGATTCAGGGTACAGATACGCAGTATTTT | CASRIQGTDTQYF | few | TRBJ2-3 | . | TRBV6-5
TGTGCCAGCAGCTTAGCGCAGGGCGAGCGGGGACTCCCGAATTTGAGGCAGACCCAGTACTTC | CASSLAQGERGLPNLRQTQYF | many | TRBJ2-5 | TRBD2 | TRBV7-9
TGTGCCAGCCAAGATGAGGCAGGTGGATTAGGTGGCTACACCTTC | CASQDEAGGLGGYTF | . | TRBJ1-2 | . | TRBV18
TGTGCCAGCAGCCAAGGGAGGGAGATATATTTT | CASSQGREIYF | . | TRBJ1-3 | . | TRBV27
TGTGCCAGCAGCTCAGACAACTACGAGCAGTACTTC | CASSSDNYEQYF | many | TRBJ2-7 | . | TRBV7-9
TGTGCCAGTAGTATAGGAGGGGTCGGAGCTTTCTTT | CASSIGGVGAFF | few | TRBJ1-1 | . | TRBV19
TGTGCCAGCAGGTCTCCAGGGGTGTATTATAATTCACCCCTCCACTTT | CASRSPGVYYNSPLHF | many | TRBJ1-6 | . | TRBV7-9
TGTGCCAGCAGTTATGGGACACCCGATAATTCACCCCTCCACTTT | CASSYGTPDNSPLHF | . | TRBJ1-6 | . | TRBV27
TGCAGTGCTAGAGATGGGGTGGACGAGCAGTACTTC | CSARDGVDEQYF | many | TRBJ2-7 | . | TRBV20-1
TGTGCCAGCAGCTTAGGCTCCCTAGGGACTAGCACAGATACGCAGTATTTT | CASSLGSLGTSTDTQYF | many | TRBJ2-3 | . | TRBV7-9
TGCAGCCTTATACTTTTTTCTAGCAATCAGCCCCAGCATTTT | CSLILFSSNQPQHF | many | TRBJ1-5 | . | TRBV29-1
TGTGCCAGCAGTTACCAAAAATCCCCCCTAATGAACACTGAAGCTTTCTTT | CASSYQKSPLMNTEAFF | many | TRBJ1-1 | . | TRBV6-4
TGTGCCAGCAGTACTCTCCTCTACAGAGACACCGGGGAGCTGTTTTTT | CASSTLLYRDTGELFF | . | TRBJ2-2 | . | TRBV28
TGCAGTGCTAGAGAGCCGGGACAGGGATGGGATACGCAGTATTTT | CSAREPGQGWDTQYF | . | TRBJ2-3 | TRBD1 | TRBV20-1
TGTGCCAGCAGTTTACACCCTGAGCAGTTCTTC | CASSLHPEQFF | many | TRBJ2-1 | . | TRBV12-3/TRBV12-4
TGTGCCAGCAGTGGGACCGTCATCGCGTACGAGCAGTACTTC | CASSGTVIAYEQYF | few | TRBJ2-7 | . | TRBV12-3/TRBV12-4
TGTGCCAGCAGTTCCAGGGGGCAAGAGACCCAGTACTTC | CASSSRGQETQYF | many | TRBJ2-5 | TRBD1 | TRBV12-3/TRBV12-4
TGCAGTGCTAGAGATCAATTGACGACTAGCGGGAGCTACAATGAGCAGTTCTTC | CSARDQLTTSGSYNEQFF | . | TRBJ2-1 | TRBD2 | TRBV20-1
TGTGCCAGTAGTTTTACCGGGACCAACTTTCCCGAGCAGTACTTC | CASSFTGTNFPEQYF | . | TRBJ2-7 | . | TRBV19
TGTGCCATCAGCCTCGGACAGGATAACTCCTACGAGCAGTACTTC | CAISLGQDNSYEQYF | few | TRBJ2-7 | TRBD1 | TRBV10-3
TGCGCCAGCAGCCCAAAACCCTCAGGGGGAACTGAAGTTTTCTTT | CASSPKPSGGTEVFF | . | TRBJ1-1 | TRBD1 | TRBV5-1
TGTGCCAGCAGCGCAGACAGTAACTCTGAAGCTTTCTTT | CASSADSNSEAFF | few | TRBJ1-1 | . | TRBV7-3
TGCAGTGCTAGAGATCTTAGGGGCCTGGAAATCTACGAGCAGTACTTC | CSARDLRGLEIYEQYF | . | TRBJ2-7 | . | TRBV20-1
TGTGCCAGCAGCCTCTGGACTAGCGTGGATACCCTTGGAGAGCAGTACTTC | CASSLWTSVDTLGEQYF | many | TRBJ2-7 | TRBD2 | TRBV11-1
TGTGCCAGCAGTTACTCGGCGGCCTCAGCAACTAATGAAAAACTGTTTTTT | CASSYSAASATNEKLFF | few | TRBJ1-4 | . | TRBV6-5
TGTGCTAGTGGTTTGGTAGAAAAGCCCCAGCATTTT | CASGLVEKPQHF | many | TRBJ1-5 | . | TRBV12-5